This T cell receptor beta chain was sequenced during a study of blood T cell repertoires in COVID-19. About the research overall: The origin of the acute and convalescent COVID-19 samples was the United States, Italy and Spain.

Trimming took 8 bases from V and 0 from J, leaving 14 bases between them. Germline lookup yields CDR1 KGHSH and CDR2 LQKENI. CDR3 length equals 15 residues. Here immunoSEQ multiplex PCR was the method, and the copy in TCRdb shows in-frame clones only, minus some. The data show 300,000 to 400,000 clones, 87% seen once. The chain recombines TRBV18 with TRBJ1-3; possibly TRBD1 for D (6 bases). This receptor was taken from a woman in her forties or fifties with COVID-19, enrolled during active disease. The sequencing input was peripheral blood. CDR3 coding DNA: TGTGCCAGCGCCGAGCAGGGGAGCTCTGGAAACACCATATATTTT. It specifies CASAEQGSSGNTIYF.